This T cell receptor beta chain was documented in a study of blood T cell repertoires in COVID-19. Study-level background: The samples span acute and convalescent COVID-19 from the United States, Italy and Spain.

Patients of the Seattle cohort, enrolled during active infection, were followed longitudinally. In the authors' methods: Reference gene primer amplification gave nucleated cell count estimates. Data came from immunoSEQ multiplex PCR; TCRdb stores just in-frame clones and leaves some out. The V and J calls and clone size are taken from that table; D and trimming were inferred from the DNA. Among 150,000 to 250,000 clones listed, more than 75% were seen once. The clonotype originates from a woman between 40 and 50 years old with COVID-19, enrolled during active disease. The material sequenced was peripheral blood.

CDR3 sequence (DNA): TGCGCCAGCAGCTTGGGATGGGGAGAAGAGACCCAGTACTTC. This sequence encodes CASSLGWGEETQYF. The chain joins TRBV5-1 to TRBJ2-5; D perhaps matches TRBD2 (5 bases). This CDR3 has 14 residues. Germline values: CDR1 SGHRS, CDR2 YFSETQ. V gave up 0 bases and J gave up 3 bases, with 9 bases separating them.